A single sample gave rise to the 17 T cell receptor beta chains below, sequenced in a study of blood T cell repertoires in COVID-19. Measured with immunoSEQ multiplex PCR; TCRdb has only the in-frame clones, and not every one. The table lists about 220,000 clones, over 70% of them singletons. Sequenced input: peripheral blood. Source of these receptors: an older woman with acute or convalescent COVID-19.

This clone was observed a few times. The chain joins TRBV10-2 to TRBJ2-7; 7 bases align to TRBD2. The CDR3 covers 15 residues. Germline V gene lookup returns CDR1 WSHSY and CDR2 SAAADI. V was clipped by 3 bases and J by 7 bases; unmatched bases: 12. CDR3 loop: CASSDYGTTRREQYF. Written as DNA, the CDR3 is TGCGCCAGCAGTGATTATGGGACTACCCGAAGGGAGCAGTACTTC.

This clone was seen just once. The chain employs TRBV7-9 and TRBJ2-1, with 10 nucleotides matching TRBD1. V trimming: 5 bases; J trimming: 6 bases; junction bases outside the gene matches: 10. The germline gives CDR1 SEHNR, CDR2 FQNEAQ (reference sequence). The CDR3 totals 16 residues. DNA of the CDR3: TGTGCCAGCAGCGGGAGGGGGACAGGGGAGATCAATGAGCAGTTCTTC. Protein sequence: CASSGRGTGEINEQFF.

The genes are TRBV7-2 and TRBJ2-5; D is perhaps TRBD2 (7 bases). Between the trimmed V and J ends, which lost 5 bases and 7 bases, there was a span of 20 bases. The CDR3 runs 15 residues. Per germline, CDR1 SGHTA and CDR2 FQGNSA. The CDR3 DNA is TGTGCCAGCAGCCCTTGGGAGGGGGGGGATGGGACCCAGTACTTC. This codes for CASSPWEGGDGTQYF.

V and J are TRBV9 and TRBJ1-2, with D possibly being TRBD1 (5 bases). Trimming took 0 bases from V and 5 from J, leaving 8 bases between them. The germline CDR1 and CDR2 sequences are SGDLS and YYNGEE. This CDR3 has 13 residues. Here the CDR3 reads CASSVDPGYGYTF. CDR3 sequence (DNA): TGTGCCAGCAGCGTAGATCCAGGGTATGGCTACACCTTC.

The chain links TRBV19 to TRBJ2-1; a weak D match, TRBD1 (5 bases). The germline gives CDR1 LNHDA, CDR2 SQIVND (reference sequence). This CDR3 has 12 residues. V lost 7 bases, J lost 9 bases, and 13 bases lay in between. The CDR3 here is CASNSQGSEQFF. The CDR3 DNA reads TGTGCCAGTAATTCCCAGGGAAGTGAGCAGTTCTTC.

The count of this clone is one. This rearrangement joins TRBV19 to TRBJ2-2, with D uncertain. Germline CDR1 and CDR2: LNHDA and SQIVND (reference sequence). Trimming pared 5 bases from V and 1 base from J, leaving 17 bases between. CDR3 length: 17 residues. The CDR3 protein is CASSGPGWWLNTGELFF. The DNA of the CDR3 is TGTGCCAGTAGTGGGCCAGGTTGGTGGCTGAACACCGGGGAGCTGTTTTTT.

This chain uses TRBV10-3 with TRBJ2-3; 8 nucleotides line up with TRBD1. Germline CDR1 and CDR2: ENHRY and SYGVKD. With 10 bases clipped from V and 0 bases from J, the junction kept 6 bases outside the gene matches. There are 14 residues in the CDR3. The CDR3 DNA follows: TGTGCCACCTCGGGACAGGAAAGCACAGATACGCAGTATTTT. This encodes CATSGQESTDTQYF.

The chain couples TRBV6-2 or TRBV6-3 to TRBJ2-5; 8 bases map to TRBD2. The J segment lost 7 bases and the V segment lost 2 bases, leaving 3 bases of the junction unmatched. CDR1 MNHEY and CDR2 SVGEGT come from the germline V gene. This CDR3 has 13 amino acids. The CDR3 region is CASSYNREGTQYF. CDR3 in DNA: TGTGCCAGCAGTTACAACCGGGAGGGGACCCAGTACTTC.

The J gene is TRBJ2-4, the V gene TRBV7-9; 9 nucleotides line up with TRBD2. The CDR3 contains 16 residues. Losses at the gene ends were 6 bases for V and 1 base for J; bases not matched to a gene: 7. Germline CDR1 and CDR2: SEHNR and FQNEAQ (reference sequence). The CDR3 DNA reads as TGTGCCAGCAGTCCAAGCGGGGGGAGGGCCAAAAACATTCAGTACTTC. Translation gives CASSPSGGRAKNIQYF.

The chain combines TRBV18 with TRBJ1-1; 8 nucleotides match TRBD1. V trimming: 6 bases; J trimming: 4 bases; junction bases outside the gene matches: 13. From germline, CDR1 is KGHSH and CDR2 LQKENI. CDR3 length: 16 amino acids. Here the CDR3 DNA reads TGTGCCAGCTCGTCCCAGGGGGCCCTCCCGGGCACTGAAGCTTTCTTT. Its protein product is CASSSQGALPGTEAFF.

The chain combines TRBV5-1 with TRBJ1-2; 10 bases align to TRBD1. The trim removed 7 bases at V and 0 bases at J, leaving 12 bases unmatched. Germline-derived CDR1 and CDR2 are SGHRS and YFSETQ. The CDR3 contains 17 residues. The CDR3 spells CASLPGTGARANYGYTF. The CDR3 nucleotides are TGCGCCAGCCTTCCTGGGACAGGGGCGCGAGCTAACTATGGCTACACCTTC.

V usage is TRBV27 and J usage is TRBJ2-2; 7 nucleotides agree with TRBD1. The germline V gene encodes CDR1 MNHEY and CDR2 SMNVEV (reference sequence). The V segment lost 5 bases and the J segment 5 bases; nucleotides outside the gene matches: 5. The CDR3 totals 14 residues. The CDR3 DNA reads TGTGCCAGCAGTCCGACAGGGTTTACCGGGGAGCTGTTTTTT. Protein sequence: CASSPTGFTGELFF.

This clone was observed a few times. The chain is built from TRBV7-2 and TRBJ2-5; possibly TRBD2 for D (6 bases). The CDR3 covers 15 residues. V was cut by 1 base and J by 2 bases, with 11 bases left in between. Germline loops: CDR1 SGHTA, CDR2 FQGNSA. CDR3 coding DNA: TGTGCCAGCAGCTTAGTTCGGGGACTTCAAGAGACCCAGTACTTC. Amino acids: CASSLVRGLQETQYF. Using reference TRBV7-2 and TRBJ2-5 for the parts outside the CDR3, the full variable domain is GAGVSQSPSNKVTEKGKDVELRCDPISGHTALYWYRQSLGQGLEFLIYFQGNSAPDKSGLPSDRFSAERTGGSVSTLTIQRTQQEDSAVYLCASSLVRGLQETQYFGPGTRLLVL.

The chain recombines TRBV10-1 with TRBJ1-6, with 7 bases identical to TRBD1. This CDR3 is 14 amino acids long. From germline, CDR1 is WNHNN and CDR2 SYGVQD (reference sequence). The trim removed 5 bases at V and 7 bases at J, leaving 5 bases unmatched. CDR3 DNA: TGCGCCAGCAGTCGGACAGGAATGAATTCACCCCTCCACTTT. Its translation: CASSRTGMNSPLHF.

This chain joins TRBV12-3 or TRBV12-4 and TRBJ2-5; tentatively, D is TRBD1 (6 bases). CDR3 size: 13 residues. Trimming cost V 5 bases and J 6 bases, with 13 bases left between them. The CDR3 nucleotides read TGTGCCAGCAGTCAGGGCAGGGGACAGACCCAGTACTTC. Residues: CASSQGRGQTQYF.

V and J are TRBV7-3 and TRBJ2-1; 9 bases map to TRBD2. From germline, CDR1 is SGHTA and CDR2 FQGTGA. The CDR3 covers 14 residues. J was trimmed by 10 bases and V by 5 bases; bases with no gene match: 9. CDR3 sequence (DNA): TGTGCCAGCAGCGTTTCTGCGGGGGGGCAGGAGCAGTTCTTC. This codes for CASSVSAGGQEQFF.

This chain links TRBV6-5 with TRBJ1-1, with 8 bases matching TRBD1. The germline V gene encodes CDR1 MNHEY and CDR2 SVGAGI. The CDR3 has 14 residues. The V gene end was trimmed by 5 bases and the J gene end by 1 base; junction bases not matched to a gene: 3. CDR3 sequence (DNA): TGTGCCAGCAGTCCCGACAGGGGGAACACTGAAGCTTTCTTT. Its translation: CASSPDRGNTEAFF.